The 25 T cell receptor beta chains below come from one sample, sequenced in a study of identical twins. One entry per CDR3 protein results from TCRdb running MiXCR on the 5' RACE reads. The sample records around 490,000 distinct CDR3 sequences, 20% to 25% being singletons. These data were also reused for a study on yellow fever vaccine responses in identical twins.

Sequencing input: CD4+ T cells sorted from blood. The origin of the receptors is a woman aged 18-29 years in good health.

V and J are TRBV27 and TRBJ2-3, with D hard to call. This CDR3 region has 15 residues. Trimming left V 1 base short and J 1 base short, with 9 bases between. In germline, CDR1 is MNHEY, CDR2 SMNVEV (reference sequence). CDR3 loop: CASSLYGFGTDTQYF. The CDR3 nucleotides are TGTGCCAGCAGTTTATACGGGTTCGGCACAGATACGCAGTATTTT.

This sequence joins TRBV28 and TRBJ2-1, with D perhaps being TRBD1 or TRBD2 (5 bases each). The V end was cut by 7 bases, the J end by 2 bases, with 12 bases between. There are 14 residues in the CDR3. Per the germline V gene, CDR1 is MDHEN and CDR2 is SYDVKM. The CDR3: CASNGGVAYNEQFF. CDR3 nucleotide sequence: TGTGCCAGCAATGGGGGAGTTGCCTACAATGAGCAGTTCTTC.

The V and J genes are TRBV7-2 and TRBJ2-5; the D gene is possibly TRBD2 (7 bases). Between the trimmed V and J ends, which lost 4 bases and 5 bases, there was a span of 17 bases. This CDR3 is 15 amino acids long. Per the germline V gene, CDR1 is SGHTA and CDR2 is FQGNSA. Here the CDR3 reads CASSSQWGGGETQYF. The CDR3 bases are TGTGCCAGCAGCTCCCAGTGGGGGGGCGGTGAGACCCAGTACTTC. Looking up the rest from reference TRBV7-2 and TRBJ2-5 gives the full variable domain: GAGVSQSPSNKVTEKGKDVELRCDPISGHTALYWYRQSLGQGLEFLIYFQGNSAPDKSGLPSDRFSAERTGGSVSTLTIQRTQQEDSAVYLCASSSQWGGGETQYFGPGTRLLVL.

The rearrangement joins TRBV12-3 or TRBV12-4 to TRBJ2-5; the D gene could be TRBD1 or TRBD2 (5 bases each). The ends were cut back, 5 bases at V and 3 bases at J, with 22 bases in the middle. The CDR3 runs to 17 residues. CDR3 region: CASSTPRDGTSKETQYF. The CDR3 nucleotides are TGTGCCAGCAGTACCCCTCGGGACGGAACCTCCAAAGAGACCCAGTACTTC.

This clonotype has a handful of counts. J is TRBJ2-5 and V is TRBV7-2; D is uncertain. The ends were cut back, 5 bases at V and 11 bases at J, with 18 bases in the middle. The CDR3 loop spans 13 amino acids. In germline, CDR1 is SGHTA, CDR2 FQGNSA. The CDR3 reads CASSPTFRTQQYF. CDR3 bases: TGTGCCAGCAGCCCAACATTCCGGACCCAGCAGTACTTC.

This clonotype occurred a few times. CDR3 in DNA: TGTGCCACCGCCAGGGGAGGAGAAGAGACCCAGTACTTC. Protein: CATARGGEETQYF. The chain couples TRBV10-3 to TRBJ2-5; tentatively, D is TRBD1 or TRBD2 (6 bases each). This CDR3 region has 13 residues. CDR1 and CDR2 from the germline V gene are ENHRY and SYGVKD. Deletions cut 10 bases from V and 3 bases from J, with 15 bases between.

This clonotype appeared a few times. The CDR3 region has the DNA TGTGCCAGCAGCTTAGGGGACCTATACGAGCAGTACGTC. Translating it yields CASSLGDLYEQYV. This chain connects TRBV11-2 to TRBJ2-7; D may correspond to TRBD1 or TRBD2 (5 bases each). Germline V gene data show CDR1 as SGHAT and CDR2 as FQNNGV. Trimming left V 1 base short and J 4 bases short, with 8 bases between. This CDR3 region has 13 residues.

The CDR3 spells CASSLLRDEQYF. CDR3 coding DNA: TGCGCCAGCAGCTTGCTTCGCGACGAGCAGTACTTC. This chain connects TRBV5-1 to TRBJ2-7; D gene uncertain. The CDR3 covers 12 residues. The V and J ends lost 1 base and 5 bases respectively, with 7 bases between them. From germline, CDR1 is SGHRS and CDR2 YFSETQ.

This clonotype was counted a few times. V and J are TRBV29-1 and TRBJ2-7, with TRBD1 matching over 7 bases. The CDR3 totals 12 residues. J was trimmed by 1 base and V by 7 bases; bases with no gene match: 4. CDR1 is SQVTM, CDR2 ANQGSEA, per germline. The CDR3: CSGGQNSYEQYF. In nucleotides, the CDR3 is TGCAGCGGGGGACAGAATTCCTACGAGCAGTACTTC.

The chain couples TRBV27 to TRBJ2-7, with TRBD1 identical over 9 bases. The CDR3 has 17 residues. CDR1 is MNHEY and CDR2 is SMNVEV in the germline V gene (reference sequence). V gave up 6 bases and J gave up 5 bases; unmatched junction bases: 17. As DNA, the CDR3 is TGTGCCAGCAGCCTACTTGACCCGGGACAGGGTTTCCACGAGCAGTACTTC. Encoded protein: CASSLLDPGQGFHEQYF.

This clonotype turned up a few times. V gene TRBV2 combines with J gene TRBJ1-2; possibly TRBD1 for D (5 bases). CDR1 and CDR2 from the germline V gene are SNHLY and FYNNEI. The CDR3 consists of 11 residues. Trimming took off 5 bases at V and 8 bases at J, with 9 bases between the two ends. The CDR3 loop is CASSPGSGYTF. The CDR3 nucleotides are TGTGCCAGCAGTCCAGGGTCCGGCTACACCTTC.

This clonotype was picked up a small number of times. The J gene is TRBJ2-1, the V gene TRBV9; 8 nucleotides match TRBD2. CDR3 length equals 15 residues. Per germline, CDR1 SGDLS and CDR2 YYNGEE. Unmatched junction bases numbered 5, after V lost 0 bases and J lost 6 bases. In nucleotides, the CDR3 is TGTGCCAGCAGCGTAGGTAGCGGGATCGCCAATGAGCAGTTCTTC. Translation gives CASSVGSGIANEQFF.

The V and J genes are TRBV7-2 and TRBJ2-7; tentatively, D is TRBD1 (6 bases). Between the trimmed V and J ends, which lost 5 bases and 3 bases, there was a span of 14 bases. Per the germline V gene, CDR1 is SGHTA and CDR2 is FQGNSA. This CDR3 spans 14 amino acids. Written as DNA, the CDR3 is TGTGCCAGCAGCCCCGGGACACGGTACTACGAGCAGTACTTC. Translated, it gives CASSPGTRYYEQYF.

The chain employs TRBV5-1 and TRBJ2-1; D might be TRBD2 (6 bases). CDR3 length: 16 amino acids. Trimming left V 4 bases short and J 2 bases short, with 16 bases between. The germline CDR1 and CDR2 sequences are SGHRS and YFSETQ. CDR3 sequence reads: CASSPAGTRAYNEQFF. The CDR3 DNA is TGCGCCAGCAGCCCGGCAGGGACTCGAGCCTACAATGAGCAGTTCTTC.

V usage is TRBV12-3 or TRBV12-4 and J usage is TRBJ1-6, with 7 nucleotides matching TRBD1. The CDR3 spans 15 residues. Trimming at V came to 5 bases and at J to 7 bases, leaving 8 bases not matched to a gene. The DNA for the CDR3 is TGTGCCAGCAGTGTGGGACAGATTTTAAATTCACCCCTCCACTTT. Residues: CASSVGQILNSPLHF.

The genes are TRBV6-2 or TRBV6-3 and TRBJ2-3; no definite D call. Germline CDR1 and CDR2: MNHEY and SVGEGT. V was cut by 4 bases and J by 8 bases, with 22 bases left in between. The CDR3 sequence is 16 residues long. CDR3 sequence: CASSLELPGSVRTQYF. The DNA for the CDR3 is TGTGCCAGCAGTTTGGAGTTACCGGGTTCGGTCCGTACGCAGTATTTT.

This clonotype was found a few times. The chain is built from TRBV20-1 and TRBJ2-1; D is perhaps TRBD1 (5 bases). Germline CDR1 and CDR2: DFQATT and SNEGSKA (reference sequence). Trimming left V 5 bases short and J 10 bases short, with 18 bases between. The CDR3 spans 13 residues. The CDR3 coding sequence is TGCAGTGCTCCAGGGTCTTTCGGACCCGAGCAGTTCTTC. It specifies CSAPGSFGPEQFF.

This clonotype occurred a few times. This chain connects TRBV10-3 to TRBJ2-1; TRBD1 might be the D (5 bases). Between the trimmed V and J ends, which lost 2 bases and 0 bases, there was a span of 8 bases. CDR3 length: 15 amino acids. The germline gives CDR1 ENHRY, CDR2 SYGVKD. The CDR3 DNA sequence: TGTGCCATCAGTGAGACAGGCCTCTCCTACAATGAGCAGTTCTTC. It yields the protein CAISETGLSYNEQFF.

The J gene is TRBJ2-3, the V gene TRBV6-5; tentative D call: TRBD2 (6 bases). The CDR3 covers 14 residues. The ends were cut back, 4 bases at V and 2 bases at J, with 10 bases in the middle. Germline CDR1 is MNHEY and CDR2 is SVGAGI. CDR3 nucleotides: TGTGCCAGCAGTTCGGGGGTTTACACAGATACGCAGTATTTT. This codes for CASSSGVYTDTQYF.

The rearrangement uses TRBV10-3 and TRBJ2-1, with 9 bases lining up with TRBD1. The CDR3 covers 15 residues. Germline V gene lookup returns CDR1 ENHRY and CDR2 SYGVKD. The V and J ends lost 10 bases and 6 bases, in that order; junction bases with no gene match: 13. The CDR3 DNA is TGTGCCACCGACGATAGGACAGGGGCAGCCAATGAGCAGTTCTTC. Amino acids: CATDDRTGAANEQFF.

The CDR3 region is CSGRTAANTGELFF. The DNA of the CDR3 is TGCAGCGGGCGGACTGCCGCGAACACCGGGGAGCTGTTTTTT. This chain connects TRBV29-1 to TRBJ2-2; a weak D match, TRBD2 (5 bases). V lost 7 bases to trimming and J lost 0 bases, with 12 bases between them. Per the germline V gene, CDR1 is SQVTM and CDR2 is ANQGSEA. The CDR3 covers 14 residues.

This clonotype came up a few times. This sequence joins TRBV6-4 and TRBJ2-2; D is ambiguous. Germline CDR1 and CDR2: MRHNA and SNTAGT. Between the trimmed V and J ends, which lost 0 bases and 1 base, there was a span of 9 bases. The CDR3 runs to 16 residues. This CDR3 reads CASSDSTIGNTGELFF. In DNA, the CDR3 is TGTGCCAGCAGTGACTCGACAATAGGGAACACCGGGGAGCTGTTTTTT.

This clonotype has only a few counts. The chain is built from TRBV18 and TRBJ2-7; 11 bases line up with TRBD2. This CDR3 contains 16 residues. V trimming: 3 bases; J trimming: 2 bases; junction bases outside the gene matches: 6. The germline V gene has CDR1 KGHSH and CDR2 LQKENI. The CDR3 coding sequence is TGTGCCAGCTCACCCCTAGCGGGAGGCCGCCCCTACGAGCAGTACTTC. It is translated as CASSPLAGGRPYEQYF.

The CDR3 spells CSAARGTEAFF. The CDR3 nucleotides are TGCAGTGCTGCCAGGGGAACTGAAGCTTTCTTT. This chain joins TRBV20-1 and TRBJ1-1, with D tentatively TRBD1 (6 bases). The CDR3 length is 11 residues. V gave up 5 bases and J gave up 5 bases, with 9 bases separating them. CDR1 is DFQATT and CDR2 is SNEGSKA in the germline V gene (reference sequence).

This CDR3 is CASSLDRFEQYV. The CDR3 DNA reads as TGTGCCAGCAGCTTAGACAGGTTCGAGCAGTACGTC. The J gene is TRBJ2-7, the V gene TRBV11-2, with D unresolved. CDR3 length: 12 amino acids. CDR1 and CDR2 from the germline V gene are SGHAT and FQNNGV. V shed 0 bases and J shed 6 bases, with 6 bases lying between them.